This note documents a single TCR beta chain sequence. Its antigen is not identified. The data originate from a study of T-cell reconstitution after alpha-beta-depleted transplantation in children. CDR1 and CDR2 (germline): DFQATT, SNEGSKA (reference sequence). This CDR3 contains 15 residues. The V and J ends lost 6 bases and 5 bases respectively, with 22 bases between them. Study observations and caveats: Some patients showed high day-60 TCRbeta diversity, which derived from surviving recipient T cells and thymic progenitors.

Preparation of the TCRbeta library involved a method that used unique molecular identifiers. One entry per CDR3 protein results from TCRdb running MiXCR on the PCR reads. Of about a million distinct CDR3 sequences in the sample, around 30% are singletons; the top ten hold roughly 27%. This chain joins TRBV20-1 and TRBJ1-1; D is possibly TRBD1 (5 bases). This material consisted of PBMCs, mostly from graft donor cells, taken 360 days after TCRalphabeta/CD19-depleted stem cell transplant. The receptor's source is a boy under two years old who had a stem cell transplant for SCID, so the T cells may come from the graft donor. CDR3 loop: CSAPGVGGQNTEAFF. The CDR3 DNA sequence: TGCAGTGCCCCGGGGGTGGGTGGACAAAATACTGAAGCTTTCTTT.